These 17 T cell receptor beta chains share one sample of origin, sequenced in a study of CD8+ T cells in alopecia areata. Sequencing used cDNA as its template, made by extracting RNA and reverse transcribing it. Produced via immunoSEQ multiplex PCR; TCRdb's table is partial and in-frame only. The data list around 100,000 clones, none observed once; 20% falls to the top ten. Sequenced input: lesional skin. These receptors all stem from a C3H/HeJ mouse with alopecia areata. Strain MHC haplotype: H2-k.

This clone turned up a few times. Gene names are the mouse ones. The missing CDR3 end, 4 residues past where the read stops, is filled in from the germline J gene. The chain recombines TRBV13-3 with TRBJ2-2; TRBD2 matches 9 bases. The junction had 2 bases not matched to a gene; V was cut back by 1 base and J by 1 base. The CDR3 spans 16 residues. Looked up from germline, CDR1 is NNHDY and CDR2 is SYVADS. The covered CDR3 bases are TGTGCCAGCAGTGATTCGGACTGGGGAAACACCGGG. Protein product: CASSDSDWGNTG. In full, the CDR3 reads CASSDSDWGNTGQLYF.

This clone has only a few counts. The gene symbols are mouse symbols. Coverage ceases 4 residues before the CDR3 finishes, and the germline J gene fills in the end. This chain links TRBV13-3 with TRBJ2-1; D perhaps matches TRBD1 (6 bases). Trimming left V 2 bases short and J 5 bases short, with 11 bases between. Germline-derived CDR1 and CDR2 are NNHDY and SYVADS. This CDR3 has 14 residues. Here the CDR3 reads CASSDRGGNAEQFF. CDR3 bases read: TGTGCCAGCAGTGACAGGGGCGGGAATGCT.

In the case of this clone: Germline and genes: mouse. The read comes to an end 4 residues before the CDR3 does, leaving the germline J gene to fill in the end. The rearrangement uses TRBV13-3 and TRBJ2-1, with 12 bases fitting TRBD2. Trimming took 4 bases from V and 2 from J; bases not matched to a gene: 4. Germline V gene data show CDR1 as NNHDY and CDR2 as SYVADS. The CDR3 contains 16 residues. The CDR3 loop reads CASSSDWGGDYAEQFF. The sequenced part of the CDR3 DNA is TGTGCCAGCAGTTCGGACTGGGGGGGGGACTATGCT.

Regarding this clone: At residue 13, TCRdb's protein is not the same as the translated DNA, so the protein here was read from the DNA. Genes and germline come from the mouse. The DNA read from the CDR3 is TGTGCAAGCAGCTCGGGACAGGACTATTCTGGAAATACG. Its protein is CASSSGQDYSGNT. In full, the CDR3 is CASSSGQDYSGNTLYF. The chain links TRBV16 to TRBJ1-3; 8 bases are shared with TRBD1. With the read ending 3 residues before the CDR3 end, the germline J gene is used to fill in that end. V trimming: 4 bases; J trimming: 0 bases; junction bases outside the gene matches: 5. The CDR3 extends over 16 amino acids. CDR1 is SGHSA, CDR2 FRNQAP, per germline. The whole variable domain, remainder taken from reference TRBV16 and TRBJ1-3, is NAGVIQTPRHKVTGKGQEATLWCEPISGHSAVFWYRQTIVQGLEFLTYFRNQAPIDDSGMPKERFSAQMPNQSHSTLKIQSTQPQDSAVYLCASSSGQDYSGNTLYFGEGSRLIVV.

This clone was counted a few times. The gene names here belong to mouse. The read comes to an end 4 residues before the CDR3 does, leaving the germline J gene to fill in the end. The chain uses TRBV19 and TRBJ1-4, with 9 bases that match TRBD1. The CDR3 is 15 amino acids. CDR1 FNHDT and CDR2 SITEND come from the germline V gene (reference sequence). CDR3 bases read: TGTGCCAGCAGTCCACCGGACAGGGGAGGCGAA. Amino acid sequence: CASSPPDRGGE. The whole CDR3 sequence is CASSPPDRGGERLFF.

This clone was detected only a few times. Gene names refer to mouse genes. The CDR3 end falls 4 residues outside the read, so it is completed with the germline J gene. The chain joins TRBV19 to TRBJ2-3; 9 nucleotides align to TRBD1. The CDR3 spans 14 residues. Trimming took 6 bases from V and 4 from J; bases not matched to a gene: 6. CDR1 and CDR2 from the germline V gene are FNHDT and SITEND (reference sequence). CDR3 in amino acids: CASTSGTGTETLYF. CDR3 DNA, as far as it was read: TGTGCCAGCACCTCCGGGACAGGGACAGAA.

As concerns this clone: Gene names are mouse gene names. With the read ending 4 residues before the CDR3 end, the germline J gene is used to fill in that end. This chain connects TRBV19 to TRBJ1-1; the match to TRBD1 covers 7 bases. The CDR3 extends over 15 amino acids. Germline V gene sequence: CDR1 FNHDT, CDR2 SITEND (reference sequence). Unmatched junction bases numbered 5, after V lost 2 bases and J lost 1 base. The sequenced part of the CDR3 DNA is TGTGCCAGCAGTATTTGGCAGGGGGGAAACACA. Translated: CASSIWQGGNT. The entire CDR3 protein reads CASSIWQGGNTEVFF.

In the case of this clone: Germline and genes: mouse. The read gets to within 4 residues of the CDR3 end, and the germline J gene fills in the rest. This chain links TRBV13-3 with TRBJ1-4; 11 positions agree with TRBD1. Germline V gene lookup returns CDR1 NNHDY and CDR2 SYVADS. This CDR3 contains 18 residues. V shed 2 bases, J shed 1 base, and the junction held 7 bases outside the gene matches. The CDR3 is CASSEAYGTGGSNERLFF. The sequenced CDR3 bases are TGTGCCAGCAGTGAGGCATATGGGACAGGGGGTTCCAACGAA.

In this sample, this clone turned up a few times. Genes and germline are mouse. The observed sequence ends 4 residues before the CDR3 terminus, with the missing tail filled in from the germline J gene. This rearrangement joins TRBV13-3 to TRBJ2-4; TRBD2 agrees at 10 bases. The CDR3 is 15 amino acids. V gave up 1 base and J gave up 3 bases; unmatched junction bases: 2. Germline V gene data show CDR1 as NNHDY and CDR2 as SYVADS. CDR3 sequence reads: CASSDMTGGQNTLYF. The sequenced part of the CDR3 DNA is TGTGCCAGCAGTGATATGACTGGGGGGCAAAAC.

This clone was found a few times. The protein recorded in TCRdb does not match the translated DNA at residue 11; the protein presented here comes from translating the DNA. Gene and germline names: mouse. With the read ending 3 residues before the CDR3 end, the germline J gene is used to fill in that end. J is TRBJ1-6 and V is TRBV13-3, with 7 bases that match TRBD1. TRBJ1-6 is treated as an ORF (open reading frame) with a function not yet certain. The V gene end was trimmed by 3 bases and the J gene end by 9 bases; junction bases not matched to a gene: 6. Looked up from germline, CDR1 is NNHDY and CDR2 is SYVADS. The CDR3 is 14 residues long. The CDR3 loop is CASSAEGALSPLYF. CDR3 DNA, as far as it was read: TGTGCCAGCAGTGCGGAGGGGGCGCTTTCGCCC.

This clone has a count of ten or more. TCRdb gives a protein that differs at residue 9 from what the DNA encodes, so the protein here is translated from the DNA. Mouse gene names and germline throughout. The read falls 3 residues short of the CDR3 end, and the missing part is taken from the germline J gene. V gene TRBV13-3 combines with J gene TRBJ1-6; TRBD1 aligns across 7 bases. TRBJ1-6 is treated as an ORF (open reading frame) with a function not yet certain. CDR1 and CDR2 (germline): NNHDY, SYVADS. The ends lost 9 bases at V and 5 bases at J; junction bases unmatched: 2. CDR3 length: 12 residues. CDR3 bases read: TGTGCCACCCAGGGGGATAATTCGCCC. Its protein is CATQGDNSP. The complete CDR3 reads CATQGDNSPLYF.

This clone was picked up many times. Germline and genes here are mouse. The CDR3 end lies 4 residues beyond the end of the read and is filled in from the germline J gene. J is TRBJ1-1 and V is TRBV13-3, with D maybe TRBD1 (6 bases). The CDR3 is 16 residues long. Germline loops: CDR1 NNHDY, CDR2 SYVADS. V shed 0 bases and J shed 0 bases, with 12 bases lying between them. Incomplete CDR3 DNA: TGTGCCAGCAGTGATGAATGGGAGGGGGCAAACACA. Translating it yields CASSDEWEGANT. The full CDR3 protein reads CASSDEWEGANTEVFF.

This clone was recorded many times. TCRdb's protein and the DNA translation differ at residue 13; the protein here comes from the DNA. Gene names denote mouse genes. The read ends 3 residues shy of where the CDR3 ends; the end is completed using the germline J gene. This chain links TRBV13-3 with TRBJ1-6; 10 bases line up with TRBD1. TRBJ1-6 falls under the ORF class, with uncertain function. This CDR3 spans 16 amino acids. V trimming: 0 bases; J trimming: 9 bases; junction bases outside the gene matches: 6. Looked up from germline, CDR1 is NNHDY and CDR2 is SYVADS. CDR3 DNA, as far as it was read: TGTGCCAGCAGTGATGCGGACAGGGGGAGGGGTTCGCCC. It specifies CASSDADRGRGSP. The complete CDR3 protein is CASSDADRGRGSPLYF.

This clone was seen a handful of times. Genes here carry mouse names. From the germline J gene comes the end of the CDR3, since the read stops 4 residues before it. The chain carries TRBV17 and TRBJ2-1, with D hard to call. From germline, CDR1 is MNHDT and CDR2 YYDKIL. With 3 bases removed from V and 2 bases from J, the gap between germline ends came to 8 bases. CDR3 length: 14 amino acids. Partial CDR3 DNA: TGTGCTAGCAGTAGTGAGGGTGACTATGCT. Translation: CASSSEGDYA. In full, the CDR3 reads CASSSEGDYAEQFF.

This clone was counted only a few times. These gene names are mouse names. From the germline J gene comes the end of the CDR3, since the read stops 4 residues before it. The chain uses TRBV1 and TRBJ1-1; no definite D call. CDR1 NSQYPW and CDR2 LRSPGD come from the germline V gene (reference sequence). This CDR3 is built from 14 residues. The V end was cut by 2 bases, the J end by 1 base, with 8 bases between. CDR3 protein: CTCSARHQNTEVFF. The CDR3 DNA, read in part, is TGCACCTGCAGTGCACGACATCAAAACACA.

This clone was recorded a few times. Here the gene names and germline are mouse. The missing CDR3 end, 4 residues past where the read stops, is filled in from the germline J gene. The V and J genes are TRBV13-3 and TRBJ1-2; 8 bases line up with TRBD1. The germline gives CDR1 NNHDY, CDR2 SYVADS. After removal of 2 bases from V and 3 bases from J, the junction contained 6 bases not matched to a gene. The CDR3 is made up of 15 amino acids. Here the CDR3 reads CASSEAGTGHSDYTF. The DNA read from the CDR3 is TGTGCCAGCAGTGAAGCCGGGACAGGACACTCC.

Concerning this clone itself: The genes and germline here are from mouse. The CDR3 loop reads CTCSLGQGPSYEQYF. The CDR3 bases that were read are TGCACCTGCAGTCTGGGACAGGGTCCCTCCTAT. V usage is TRBV1 and J usage is TRBJ2-7; 9 bases match TRBD1. From the germline J gene comes the end of the CDR3, since the read stops 4 residues before it. The CDR3 loop spans 15 amino acids. CDR1 and CDR2 (germline): NSQYPW, LRSPGD (reference sequence). V dropped 5 bases and J dropped 0; count of bases not matched to a gene: 5.